The 15 T cell receptor beta chains below come from one sample, sequenced in a study of blood T cell repertoires in COVID-19. The method was immunoSEQ multiplex PCR; TCRdb's version includes in-frame clones alone and lacks a portion of them. The sample carries about 500,000 clones, about 88% recorded once. The sequencing sample was made of peripheral blood. Receptors originate from a woman in her 50s with COVID-19, enrolled during active disease.

The rearrangement joins TRBV6-5 to TRBJ1-6; D not certain. Trimming pared 6 bases from V and 8 bases from J, leaving 17 bases between. Germline V lookup: CDR1 MNHEY, CDR2 SVGAGI. The CDR3 totals 15 residues. The CDR3 sequence: CASSLDSRAHSPLHF. CDR3 DNA sequence: TGTGCCAGCAGCCTGGACTCAAGGGCCCATTCACCCCTCCACTTT.

The V gene is TRBV5-1, the J gene TRBJ1-2; 9 bases agree with TRBD1. Germline V gives CDR1 SGHRS, CDR2 YFSETQ. This CDR3 is built from 14 residues. V shed 3 bases, J shed 6 bases, and the junction held 6 bases outside the gene matches. The CDR3 is CASSSRDRVDGYTF. In DNA form, the CDR3 reads TGCGCCAGCAGCTCCAGGGACAGGGTGGATGGCTACACCTTC.

The CDR3 nucleotides are TGTGCCAGCAGCTTACAGACAGGGACAATCTACAATGAGCAGTTCTTC. Protein: CASSLQTGTIYNEQFF. The rearrangement links TRBV7-9 to TRBJ2-1; TRBD1 matches at 7 bases. The germline V gene encodes CDR1 SEHNR and CDR2 FQNEAQ (reference sequence). CDR3 length equals 16 residues. The V and J ends lost 2 bases and 3 bases, in that order; junction bases with no gene match: 7.

The chain couples TRBV19 to TRBJ2-5; TRBD1 matches 10 bases. This CDR3 comprises 16 residues. Trimming at V came to 4 bases and at J to 6 bases, leaving 11 bases not matched to a gene. The germline V gene has CDR1 LNHDA and CDR2 SQIVND (reference sequence). CDR3 nucleotide sequence: TGTGCCAGTAGTACCCTCCTGACAGGGGGCGCAAAGACCCAGTACTTC. It yields the protein CASSTLLTGGAKTQYF.

V is TRBV12-3 or TRBV12-4 and J is TRBJ2-7; 7 bases are shared with TRBD1. V trimming: 4 bases; J trimming: 7 bases; junction bases outside the gene matches: 7. This CDR3 is built from 13 residues. The DNA for the CDR3 is TGTGCCAGCAGTTCCCAGGGGGTCGGAGAGCAGTACTTC. This codes for CASSSQGVGEQYF.

The chain combines TRBV5-1 with TRBJ2-2; D possibly corresponds to TRBD1 (6 bases). The CDR3 is made up of 16 amino acids. Germline-derived CDR1 and CDR2 are SGHRS and YFSETQ. V shed 4 bases and J shed 4 bases, with 17 bases lying between them. CDR3 loop: CASSPGDTDPTGELFF. DNA of the CDR3: TGCGCCAGCAGCCCCGGGGACACGGACCCCACCGGGGAGCTGTTTTTT. The complete variable domain, with remaining parts taken from reference TRBV5-1 and TRBJ2-2, reads KAGVTQTPRYLIKTRGQQVTLSCSPISGHRSVSWYQQTPGQGLQFLFEYFSETQRNKGNFPGRFSGRQFSNSRSEMNVSTLELGDSALYLCASSPGDTDPTGELFFGEGSRLTVL.

The chain uses TRBV11-1 and TRBJ1-1; TRBD1 agrees at 7 bases. The trim removed 2 bases at V and 0 bases at J, leaving 3 bases unmatched. CDR1 is SGHAT, CDR2 FQDESV, per germline (reference sequence). The CDR3 is made up of 15 amino acids. The CDR3 region has the DNA TGTGCCAGCAGCTTAATTGACAGGGTGAACACTGAAGCTTTCTTT. Its translation: CASSLIDRVNTEAFF.

J is TRBJ1-6 and V is TRBV2, with 11 bases that match TRBD1. This CDR3 is built from 16 residues. Per germline, CDR1 SNHLY and CDR2 FYNNEI. V shed 6 bases, J shed 0 bases, and the junction held 1 base outside the gene matches. The CDR3 bases are TGTGCCAGCAGGGGGACAGGGGGCTCCTATAATTCACCCCTCCACTTT. Encoded protein: CASRGTGGSYNSPLHF.

The sample holds one count of this clone. Here the CDR3 reads CASSPRTGYTEAFF. The CDR3 nucleotides are TGTGCCAGCAGCCCGCGGACAGGGTACACTGAAGCTTTCTTT. J is TRBJ1-1 and V is TRBV7-2; TRBD1 agrees at 8 bases. The CDR3 runs 14 residues. Germline trimming cut 5 bases from V and 3 bases from J; bases unmatched to any gene: 5. CDR1 SGHTA and CDR2 FQGNSA come from the germline V gene.

This chain links TRBV27 with TRBJ1-2; 11 nucleotides match TRBD1. This CDR3 contains 15 residues. V shed 5 bases and J 4 bases; nucleotides not matched to a gene: 6. Germline CDR1 and CDR2: MNHEY and SMNVEV (reference sequence). The CDR3 reads CASSPGTGGLYGYTF. CDR3 in DNA: TGTGCCAGCAGTCCCGGGACAGGGGGTCTCTATGGCTACACCTTC.

This sequence joins TRBV7-8 and TRBJ2-3, with D perhaps matching TRBD2 (5 bases). Germline V gene sequence: CDR1 SGHVS, CDR2 FQNEAQ. Trimming cost V 3 bases and J 2 bases, with 9 bases left between them. This CDR3 has 14 residues. The CDR3 DNA is TGTGCCAGCAGCTTCAGCGGTTTCACAGATACGCAGTATTTT. Translated, it gives CASSFSGFTDTQYF.

CDR3 protein: CASSTRDRGSTYNSPLHF. The CDR3 DNA sequence: TGTGCCAGCAGCACCCGGGACAGGGGCAGCACCTATAATTCACCCCTCCACTTT. The chain links TRBV9 to TRBJ1-6, with TRBD1 matching 10 bases. The junction had 9 bases not matched to a gene; V was cut back by 4 bases and J by 2 bases. Germline-derived CDR1 and CDR2 are SGDLS and YYNGEE. This CDR3 is 18 amino acids long. Drawing the rest from reference TRBV9 and TRBJ1-6, the complete variable domain is DSGVTQTPKHLITATGQRVTLRCSPRSGDLSVYWYQQSLDQGLQFLIQYYNGEERAKGNILERFSAQQFPDLHSELNLSSLELGDSALYFCASSTRDRGSTYNSPLHFGNGTRLTVT.

The chain has TRBV19 and TRBJ1-1; D perhaps matches TRBD1 (5 bases). The CDR3 length is 15 residues. Germline values: CDR1 LNHDA, CDR2 SQIVND (reference sequence). Trimming stripped 6 bases from V and 0 bases from J, with 14 bases between. The CDR3 protein is CASRVRGLMNTEAFF. The CDR3 bases are TGTGCCAGTAGGGTTAGGGGTCTCATGAACACTGAAGCTTTCTTT.

The chain is built from TRBV6-5 and TRBJ2-7; TRBD1 matches 11 bases. The CDR3 is made up of 14 amino acids. Germline V lookup: CDR1 MNHEY, CDR2 SVGAGI. Trimming at V came to 7 bases and at J to 6 bases, leaving 8 bases not matched to a gene. The CDR3 protein is CASNPGQGVGEQYF. The CDR3 DNA follows: TGTGCCAGCAACCCGGGACAGGGGGTGGGCGAGCAGTACTTC.

The DNA of the CDR3 is TGTGCCAGCAGCTTGGAGTCTAGCGGGGCCGATGAGCAGTTCTTC. It specifies CASSLESSGADEQFF. This sequence joins TRBV5-4 and TRBJ2-1; 9 bases match TRBD2. The CDR3 length is 15 residues. Germline V CDR1 and CDR2: SGHNT, YYREEE (reference sequence). Trimming took 0 bases from V and 8 from J; bases not matched to a gene: 6.